The 3 T cell receptor beta chains below were found in one sample sequenced in a study of identifying expanded T cells in peripheral blood. Libraries were prepared by immunoSEQ multiplex PCR; TCRdb keeps only in-frame clonotypes and omits some of them. Among tens of thousands of clones listed, 88% were seen once. Sequencing used blood. All receptors derive from a person aged 18 to 75 in good health.

This rearrangement joins TRBV14 to TRBJ2-7; 7 positions match TRBD2. The CDR3 has 17 residues. The ends lost 0 bases at V and 5 bases at J; junction bases unmatched: 13. From germline, CDR1 is SGHDN and CDR2 FVKESK. The CDR3 loop is CASSQDFGAGVFNEQYF. The DNA for the CDR3 is TGTGCCAGCAGCCAAGACTTCGGTGCGGGGGTTTTCAACGAGCAGTACTTC.

The rearrangement joins TRBV11-2 to TRBJ1-4; D gene unclear. The germline CDR1 and CDR2 sequences are SGHAT and FQNNGV. The CDR3 has 13 residues. V lost 1 base and J 4 bases, leaving 4 bases between the germline ends. In nucleotides, the CDR3 is TGTGCCAGCAGCTTAGCCTATAATGAAAAACTGTTTTTT. This gives the protein CASSLAYNEKLFF.

The V and J genes are TRBV10-3 and TRBJ1-2; no clear D gene. Deletions cut 3 bases from V and 14 bases from J, with 19 bases between. The CDR3 contains 13 residues. Looked up from germline, CDR1 is ENHRY and CDR2 is SYGVKD. This chain's CDR3 is CAISDQPAMASTF. CDR3 coding DNA: TGTGCCATCAGTGATCAGCCAGCTATGGCTAGTACCTTC.